This TCR beta chain appears in the sequencing data of a study of T cell clones after liver transplantation. For the study at large: TCRbeta sequencing after a pre-transplant mixed lymphocyte reaction identified graft-donor-reactive clones, later tracked in post-transplant blood. Tolerance: complete withdrawal held at least one year, liver enzymes staying within twice normal. Three of eight recipients were HCV-positive; others had non-autoimmune, non-viral indications. Points from the study as a whole: Circulating graft-donor-reactive CD4 TCRbeta sequences fell significantly post-transplant in most of the 8 subjects.

A word on this clone: Its antigen remains unidentified.

The germline V gene encodes CDR1 SGHNT and CDR2 YYREEE (reference sequence). The ends lost 0 bases at V and 4 bases at J; junction bases unmatched: 6. This CDR3 contains 16 residues. Assay used: immunoSEQ multiplex PCR; TCRdb lists only in-frame clones, some missing. The sample shows more than 15,000 clones, about 84% of them seen only once. The rearrangement uses TRBV5-4 and TRBJ2-1; 8 nucleotides line up with TRBD1. Specimen: CD8+ T cells from blood, collected around 50 months after liver transplant. The sequence derives from a human patient who received a liver transplant. The graft donor may be the source of some T cells. CDR3 amino acids: CASSLAQGARYNEQFF. Here the CDR3 DNA reads TGTGCCAGCAGCTTGGCCCAGGGGGCAAGATACAATGAGCAGTTCTTC.